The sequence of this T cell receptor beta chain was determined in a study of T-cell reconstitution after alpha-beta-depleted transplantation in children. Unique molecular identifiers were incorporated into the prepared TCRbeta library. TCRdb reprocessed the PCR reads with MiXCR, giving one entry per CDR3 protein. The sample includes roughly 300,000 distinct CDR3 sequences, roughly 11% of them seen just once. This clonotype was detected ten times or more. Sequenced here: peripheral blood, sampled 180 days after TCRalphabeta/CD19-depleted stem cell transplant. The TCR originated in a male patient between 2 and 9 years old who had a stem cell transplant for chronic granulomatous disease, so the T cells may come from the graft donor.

CDR3 bases: TGTGCCAGCAGCTTATATCCGGGGCGAGACGAGCAGTACTTC. It translates to CASSLYPGRDEQYF. This chain uses TRBV7-2 with TRBJ2-7; D possibly matches TRBD1 or TRBD2 (5 bases each). The CDR3 runs 14 residues. Looked up from germline, CDR1 is SGHTA and CDR2 is FQGNSA. Deletions cut 2 bases from V and 5 bases from J, with 13 bases between.